This is a list of T cell receptor beta chains from one sample in a study of shared clonotypes between healthy human individuals. TCRdb's table, derived via immunoSEQ multiplex PCR, lists solely in-frame clones and lacks some. The sample gives approximately 2.3 million clones, over 85% of which show up once; under 0.45% is in the top ten. The source material was naive CD4+ T cells from PBMCs. The source of these receptors is a man aged 18 to 29 in good health. Some clones in this sample may be carry-over from other donors' samples. Both conserved end residues are part of each CDR3. The order of the fields is clone size, J gene, D gene, V gene, CDR3 protein, CDR3 DNA. A D gene is named only where the DNA matches it firmly. The size field is filled for only some rows; it gives once, few, many or a size class.

clone size: NA
J gene: TRBJ1-2
D gene: NA
V gene: TRBV4-1
CDR3 protein: CASSQENGFNYGYTF
CDR3 DNA: TGCGCCAGCAGCCAAGAAAACGGGTTTAACTATGGCTACACCTTC

clone size: once
J gene: TRBJ2-7
D gene: NA
V gene: TRBV28
CDR3 protein: CASSLGSTSTSEQYF
CDR3 DNA: TGTGCCAGCAGTTTGGGTAGCACTAGCACATCCGAGCAGTACTTC

clone size: NA
J gene: TRBJ2-5
D gene: NA
V gene: TRBV7-9
CDR3 protein: CASSLDNIRETQYF
CDR3 DNA: TGTGCCAGCAGCTTAGATAACATTCGCGAGACCCAGTACTTC

clone size: NA
J gene: TRBJ2-4
D gene: NA
V gene: TRBV7-9
CDR3 protein: CASTPRAKNIQYF
CDR3 DNA: TGTGCCAGCACCCCCCGGGCCAAAAACATTCAGTACTTC

clone size: NA
J gene: TRBJ1-2
D gene: NA
V gene: TRBV7-3
CDR3 protein: CASSSTRDNYGYTF
CDR3 DNA: TGTGCCAGCAGCTCGACCCGGGACAACTATGGCTACACCTTC

clone size: NA
J gene: TRBJ1-4
D gene: NA
V gene: TRBV5-1
CDR3 protein: CASSLDGTTNEKLFF
CDR3 DNA: TGCGCCAGCAGCTTGGATGGTACAACTAATGAAAAACTGTTTTTT

clone size: NA
J gene: TRBJ2-1
D gene: NA
V gene: TRBV7-2
CDR3 protein: CASSLRAPGGFSYNEQFF
CDR3 DNA: TGTGCCAGCAGCTTGAGGGCCCCCGGCGGGTTTTCCTACAATGAGCAGTTCTTC

clone size: few
J gene: TRBJ2-5
D gene: NA
V gene: TRBV5-1
CDR3 protein: CASSLTGSETQYF
CDR3 DNA: TGCGCCAGCAGCTTGACAGGGAGTGAGACCCAGTACTTC

clone size: NA
J gene: TRBJ1-3
D gene: NA
V gene: TRBV28
CDR3 protein: CASSLYAGLLKEEYF
CDR3 DNA: TGTGCCAGCAGTTTATATGCGGGACTGCTAAAAGAGGAATATTTT

clone size: NA
J gene: TRBJ2-3
D gene: TRBD2
V gene: TRBV27
CDR3 protein: CASSISGRATDTQYF
CDR3 DNA: TGTGCCAGCAGTATTAGCGGGAGGGCTACAGATACGCAGTATTTT

clone size: NA
J gene: TRBJ2-5
D gene: NA
V gene: TRBV11-3
CDR3 protein: CASSQGLGETQYF
CDR3 DNA: TGTGCCAGCAGCCAGGGACTGGGAGAGACCCAGTACTTC

clone size: NA
J gene: TRBJ2-7
D gene: TRBD1
V gene: TRBV5-1
CDR3 protein: CATMPGQGPYEQYF
CDR3 DNA: TGCGCCACCATGCCGGGACAGGGTCCCTACGAGCAGTACTTC

clone size: NA
J gene: TRBJ1-1
D gene: NA
V gene: TRBV6-6
CDR3 protein: CASSYGGLGDNTEAFF
CDR3 DNA: TGTGCCAGCAGTTACGGGGGATTGGGAGATAACACTGAAGCTTTCTTT

clone size: NA
J gene: TRBJ2-2
D gene: TRBD1
V gene: TRBV6-4
CDR3 protein: CASSPWGQGILRTGELFF
CDR3 DNA: TGTGCCAGCAGCCCCTGGGGACAGGGCATCCTTCGCACCGGGGAGCTGTTTTTT

clone size: NA
J gene: TRBJ2-1
D gene: TRBD1
V gene: TRBV7-6
CDR3 protein: CASSLGVGDRGQFF
CDR3 DNA: TGTGCCAGCAGCTTAGGCGTTGGGGACAGGGGGCAGTTCTTC

clone size: NA
J gene: TRBJ2-7
D gene: NA
V gene: TRBV9
CDR3 protein: CASSGTPGYEQYF
CDR3 DNA: TGTGCCAGCAGCGGAACTCCGGGGTACGAGCAGTACTTC

clone size: NA
J gene: TRBJ2-1
D gene: NA
V gene: TRBV20-1
CDR3 protein: CSAVNYNEQFF
CDR3 DNA: TGCAGTGCTGTTAACTACAATGAGCAGTTCTTC

clone size: once
J gene: TRBJ2-1
D gene: NA
V gene: TRBV19
CDR3 protein: CASSTGQKGNEQFF
CDR3 DNA: TGTGCCAGTAGTACCGGCCAGAAAGGAAATGAGCAGTTCTTC

clone size: NA
J gene: TRBJ2-7
D gene: TRBD2
V gene: TRBV7-2
CDR3 protein: CASSRGGGGSYEQYF
CDR3 DNA: TGTGCCAGCAGCCGGGGCGGGGGAGGCTCCTACGAGCAGTACTTC

clone size: NA
J gene: TRBJ1-2
D gene: TRBD1
V gene: TRBV30
CDR3 protein: CAWSVRTGDNYGYTF
CDR3 DNA: TGTGCCTGGAGTGTTCGGACAGGGGATAACTATGGCTACACCTTC

clone size: NA
J gene: TRBJ2-2
D gene: NA
V gene: TRBV15
CDR3 protein: CATSVRATGELFF
CDR3 DNA: TGTGCCACCAGCGTACGGGCGACCGGGGAGCTGTTTTTT

clone size: NA
J gene: TRBJ2-2
D gene: NA
V gene: TRBV29-1
CDR3 protein: CSVATENSLNTGELFF
CDR3 DNA: TGCAGCGTTGCCACAGAAAATTCACTCAACACCGGGGAGCTGTTTTTT

clone size: once
J gene: TRBJ2-7
D gene: TRBD1
V gene: TRBV7-8
CDR3 protein: CASSTNRRDRRTHEQYF
CDR3 DNA: TGTGCCAGCAGCACGAATCGCCGGGACAGGAGAACCCACGAGCAGTACTTC

clone size: NA
J gene: TRBJ1-3
D gene: NA
V gene: TRBV4-1
CDR3 protein: CASSQDLSRGSSGNTIYF
CDR3 DNA: TGCGCCAGCAGCCAAGATCTGTCGCGGGGGAGCTCTGGAAACACCATATATTTT

clone size: NA
J gene: TRBJ2-3
D gene: TRBD2
V gene: TRBV11-2
CDR3 protein: CASSFSVAGVTDTQYF
CDR3 DNA: TGTGCCAGCAGCTTTAGTGTCGCGGGAGTAACAGATACGCAGTATTTT

clone size: NA
J gene: TRBJ2-1
D gene: TRBD2
V gene: TRBV5-6
CDR3 protein: CASSGRTSGSLEQFF
CDR3 DNA: TGTGCCAGCAGCGGTCGGACTAGCGGGAGCCTTGAGCAGTTCTTC

clone size: NA
J gene: TRBJ2-7
D gene: NA
V gene: TRBV6-6
CDR3 protein: CASSHGVSYEQYF
CDR3 DNA: TGTGCCAGCAGCCACGGGGTCTCCTACGAGCAGTACTTC

clone size: NA
J gene: TRBJ2-7
D gene: TRBD2
V gene: TRBV7-2
CDR3 protein: CASSISGINEQYF
CDR3 DNA: TGTGCCAGCAGCATTAGCGGGATCAACGAGCAGTACTTC

clone size: once
J gene: TRBJ2-7
D gene: NA
V gene: TRBV7-6
CDR3 protein: CASSRTASYEQYF
CDR3 DNA: TGTGCCAGCAGCAGGACCGCCTCCTACGAGCAGTACTTC

clone size: few
J gene: TRBJ1-4
D gene: NA
V gene: TRBV2
CDR3 protein: CASSDSGAGEKLFF
CDR3 DNA: TGTGCCAGCAGTGACAGCGGGGCCGGTGAAAAACTGTTTTTT

clone size: NA
J gene: TRBJ1-5
D gene: TRBD1
V gene: TRBV28
CDR3 protein: CASSSAGQGFQPQHF
CDR3 DNA: TGTGCCAGCAGTTCGGCGGGACAGGGGTTTCAGCCCCAGCATTTT

clone size: NA
J gene: TRBJ2-2
D gene: NA
V gene: TRBV5-1
CDR3 protein: CASSQGNTGELFF
CDR3 DNA: TGCGCCAGCAGTCAGGGGAACACCGGGGAGCTGTTTTTT

clone size: NA
J gene: TRBJ2-3
D gene: TRBD1
V gene: TRBV11-3
CDR3 protein: CASSPGQGSTFNTDTQYF
CDR3 DNA: TGTGCCAGCAGCCCTGGACAGGGCTCAACCTTCAACACAGATACGCAGTATTTT

clone size: NA
J gene: TRBJ2-7
D gene: TRBD1
V gene: TRBV7-7
CDR3 protein: CASSLDRGYEQYF
CDR3 DNA: TGTGCCAGCAGCTTAGACAGGGGCTACGAGCAGTACTTC

clone size: NA
J gene: TRBJ2-5
D gene: NA
V gene: TRBV5-1
CDR3 protein: CASSLGVGLPTEETQYF
CDR3 DNA: TGCGCCAGCAGCTTGGGGGTGGGTCTCCCAACCGAAGAGACCCAGTACTTC

clone size: NA
J gene: TRBJ2-3
D gene: NA
V gene: TRBV7-2
CDR3 protein: CAGGLARTDTQYF
CDR3 DNA: TGTGCGGGGGGTCTAGCTCGTACAGATACGCAGTATTTT

clone size: NA
J gene: TRBJ1-4
D gene: NA
V gene: TRBV9
CDR3 protein: CASTKSGATNEKLFF
CDR3 DNA: TGTGCCAGCACCAAAAGTGGGGCTACTAATGAAAAACTGTTTTTT

clone size: NA
J gene: TRBJ2-2
D gene: TRBD2
V gene: TRBV29-1
CDR3 protein: CSVQLAANTGELFF
CDR3 DNA: TGCAGCGTCCAACTAGCGGCGAACACCGGGGAGCTGTTTTTT

clone size: NA
J gene: TRBJ2-4
D gene: NA
V gene: TRBV14
CDR3 protein: CASSQGSQLVMGIVAAKNIQYF
CDR3 DNA: TGTGCCAGCAGCCAAGGGTCCCAACTAGTGATGGGGATAGTCGCAGCCAAAAACATTCAGTACTTC

clone size: NA
J gene: TRBJ1-1
D gene: NA
V gene: TRBV29-1
CDR3 protein: CSVGPGSRNTEAFF
CDR3 DNA: TGCAGCGTTGGCCCAGGTTCGAGAAACACTGAAGCTTTCTTT

clone size: once
J gene: TRBJ2-3
D gene: NA
V gene: TRBV5-1
CDR3 protein: CASSLDSTDTQYF
CDR3 DNA: TGCGCCAGCAGCTTGGATTCCACAGATACGCAGTATTTT